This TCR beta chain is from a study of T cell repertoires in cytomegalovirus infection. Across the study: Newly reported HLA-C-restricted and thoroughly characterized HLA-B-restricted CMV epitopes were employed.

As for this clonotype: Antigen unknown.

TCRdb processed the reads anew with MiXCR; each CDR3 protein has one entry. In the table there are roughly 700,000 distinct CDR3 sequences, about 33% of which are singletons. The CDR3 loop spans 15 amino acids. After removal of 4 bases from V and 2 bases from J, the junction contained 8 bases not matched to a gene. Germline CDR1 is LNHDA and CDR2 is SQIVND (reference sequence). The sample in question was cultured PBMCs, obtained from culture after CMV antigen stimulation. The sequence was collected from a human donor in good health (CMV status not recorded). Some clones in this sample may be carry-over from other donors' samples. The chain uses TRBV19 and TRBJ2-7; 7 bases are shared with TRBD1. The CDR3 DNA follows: TGTGCCAGTAGTAGATTCGGACAGGCTACCTACGAGCAGTACTTC. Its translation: CASSRFGQATYEQYF. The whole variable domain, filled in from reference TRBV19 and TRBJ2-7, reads DGGITQSPKYLFRKEGQNVTLSCEQNLNHDAMYWYRQDPGQGLRLIYYSQIVNDFQKGDIAEGYSVSREKKESFPLTVTSAQKNPTAFYLCASSRFGQATYEQYFGPGTRLTVT.